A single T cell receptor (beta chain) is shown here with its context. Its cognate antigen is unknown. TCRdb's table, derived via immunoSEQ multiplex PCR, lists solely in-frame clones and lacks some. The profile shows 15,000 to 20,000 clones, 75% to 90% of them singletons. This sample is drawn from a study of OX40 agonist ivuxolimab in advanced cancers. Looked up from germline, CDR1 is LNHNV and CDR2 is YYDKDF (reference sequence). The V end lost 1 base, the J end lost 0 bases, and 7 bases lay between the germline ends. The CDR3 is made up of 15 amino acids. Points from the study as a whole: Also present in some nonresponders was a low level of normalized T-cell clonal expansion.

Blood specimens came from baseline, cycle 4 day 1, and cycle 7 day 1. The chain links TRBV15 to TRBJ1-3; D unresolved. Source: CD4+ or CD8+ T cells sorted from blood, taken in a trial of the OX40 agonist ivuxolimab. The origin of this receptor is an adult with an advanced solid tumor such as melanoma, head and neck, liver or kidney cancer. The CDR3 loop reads CATSRVGISGNTIYF. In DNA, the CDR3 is TGTGCCACCAGCAGAGTGGGAATCTCTGGAAACACCATATATTTT. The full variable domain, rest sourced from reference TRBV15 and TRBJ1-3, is DAMVIQNPRYQVTQFGKPVTLSCSQTLNHNVMYWYQQKSSQAPKLLFHYYDKDFNNEADTPDNFQSRRPNTSFCFLDIRSPGLGDTAMYLCATSRVGISGNTIYFGEGSWLTVV.